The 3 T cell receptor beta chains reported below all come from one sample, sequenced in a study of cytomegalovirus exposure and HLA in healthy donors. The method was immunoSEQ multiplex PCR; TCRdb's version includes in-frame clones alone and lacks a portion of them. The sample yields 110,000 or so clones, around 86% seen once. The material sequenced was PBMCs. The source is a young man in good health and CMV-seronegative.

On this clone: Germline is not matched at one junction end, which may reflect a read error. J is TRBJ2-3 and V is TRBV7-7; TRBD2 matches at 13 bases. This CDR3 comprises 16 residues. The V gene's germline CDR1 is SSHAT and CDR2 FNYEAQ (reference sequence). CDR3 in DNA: TGTGCTAGCAGCCCTGGACTAGCGGGGGCCACAGATACGCAGTATTTT. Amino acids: CASSPGLAGATDTQYF.

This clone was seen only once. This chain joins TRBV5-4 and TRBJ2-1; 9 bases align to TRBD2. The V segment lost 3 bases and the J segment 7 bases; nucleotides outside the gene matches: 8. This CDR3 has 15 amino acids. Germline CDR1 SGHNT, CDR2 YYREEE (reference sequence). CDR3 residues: CASSYSGSQGNEQFF. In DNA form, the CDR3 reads TGTGCCAGCAGCTATAGCGGGAGTCAGGGTAATGAGCAGTTCTTC.

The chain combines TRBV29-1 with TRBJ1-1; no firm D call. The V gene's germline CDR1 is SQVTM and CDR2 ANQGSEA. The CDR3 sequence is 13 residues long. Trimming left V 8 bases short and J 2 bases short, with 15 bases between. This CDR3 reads CSTAQNTNTEAFF. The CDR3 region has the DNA TGCAGCACCGCACAGAACACAAACACTGAAGCTTTCTTT.